One and the same sample provided the 8 T cell receptor beta chains below, sequenced in a study of blood T cell repertoires in COVID-19. Profiling relied on immunoSEQ multiplex PCR, and the TCRdb table lists in-frame clones only, not all of them. The repertoire holds a few hundred thousand clones, with roughly 87% as singletons. The material sequenced was peripheral blood. The receptors derive from a woman under 40 with acute or convalescent COVID-19.

The chain joins TRBV5-4 to TRBJ2-7; TRBD1 matches 7 bases. The germline V gene encodes CDR1 SGHNT and CDR2 YYREEE (reference sequence). The V and J ends lost 3 bases and 6 bases, in that order; junction bases with no gene match: 6. The CDR3 totals 13 residues. For the CDR3, the DNA is TGTGCCAGCAGCTCCGGGACAGCCCCCGAGCAGTACTTC. This translates into CASSSGTAPEQYF.

This clone was seen more than once but under ten times. The chain is built from TRBV25-1 and TRBJ2-2, with TRBD1 as a possible D gene (5 bases). The germline gives CDR1 MGHDK, CDR2 SYGVNS. The V end was cut by 10 bases, the J end by 3 bases, with 21 bases between. The CDR3 is made up of 16 amino acids. The CDR3 DNA is TGTGCCACTCAAACCAGCAGGGCCCAGGACACCGGGGAGCTGTTTTTT. It specifies CATQTSRAQDTGELFF.

J is TRBJ2-7 and V is TRBV5-8, with 10 bases fitting TRBD1. Germline loops: CDR1 SGHTS, CDR2 YDEGEE. Trimming cost V 5 bases and J 1 base; bases outside gene matches: 9. This CDR3 has 16 amino acids. This CDR3 reads CASRFQGQGRSYEQYF. The DNA of the CDR3 is TGTGCCAGCAGGTTCCAGGGACAGGGGAGGTCCTACGAGCAGTACTTC.

This sequence joins TRBV25-1 and TRBJ2-2, with D tentatively TRBD2 (7 bases). The germline V and J ends were trimmed by 7 bases and 3 bases, with 15 bases remaining between them. The germline V gene encodes CDR1 MGHDK and CDR2 SYGVNS. The CDR3 runs 15 residues. The CDR3 here is CASTEGGRDTGELFF. The CDR3 nucleotides read TGTGCCAGCACCGAGGGGGGGAGGGACACCGGGGAGCTGTTTTTT.

The rearrangement links TRBV5-1 to TRBJ2-7; 9 nucleotides agree with TRBD1. The V segment lost 4 bases and the J segment 0 bases; nucleotides outside the gene matches: 8. Germline V gene lookup returns CDR1 SGHRS and CDR2 YFSETQ. The CDR3 is 16 residues long. The DNA for the CDR3 is TGCGCCAGCAGCCTGGACGACAGGGGGAGCTCCTACGAGCAGTACTTC. Translation: CASSLDDRGSSYEQYF.

The rearrangement links TRBV7-9 to TRBJ2-5; 7 nucleotides agree with TRBD2. The germline V gene encodes CDR1 SEHNR and CDR2 FQNEAQ (reference sequence). This CDR3 is 14 amino acids long. V shed 2 bases and J 4 bases; nucleotides not matched to a gene: 4. CDR3 in DNA: TGTGCCAGCAGCTTAATTATAGCGGGAGAGACCCAGTACTTC. This sequence encodes CASSLIIAGETQYF. Together with reference TRBV7-9 and TRBJ2-5, the CDR3 gives the full variable domain: DTGVSQNPRHKITKRGQNVTFRCDPISEHNRLYWYRQTLGQGPEFLTYFQNEAQLEKSRLLSDRFSAERPKGSFSTLEIQRTEQGDSAMYLCASSLIIAGETQYFGPGTRLLVL.

This chain joins TRBV7-7 and TRBJ2-5; 10 nucleotides align to TRBD1. Looked up from germline, CDR1 is SSHAT and CDR2 is FNYEAQ (reference sequence). This CDR3 comprises 16 residues. The J segment lost 5 bases and the V segment lost 1 base, leaving 7 bases of the junction unmatched. Here the CDR3 DNA reads TGTGCCAGCAGCTTAGGCAGACAGGGGGCGAGGGAGACCCAGTACTTC. Translating it yields CASSLGRQGARETQYF.

This rearrangement joins TRBV4-3 to TRBJ2-2; 8 positions agree with TRBD1. Unmatched junction bases numbered 3, after V lost 0 bases and J lost 0 bases. Germline lookup yields CDR1 LGHNA and CDR2 YSLEER. The CDR3 contains 17 residues. In DNA form, the CDR3 reads TGCGCCAGCAGCCAAGATTCAGGGGGCGCGAACACCGGGGAGCTGTTTTTT. It is translated as CASSQDSGGANTGELFF.